This TCR beta chain was retrieved from a study of cytomegalovirus exposure and HLA in healthy donors. About this clone: The target antigen is unknown.

Notes on the study in general: A later analysis reportedly identified an Asian-associated ancestry cluster as carrying fewer N-insertions than the roughly 670-donor mean. Despite most TCR sequences being rare, some public TCRs occurred in many donors. Later analysis identified a missense DCLRE1C variant that was linked to TCR beta V- and J-gene trimming. Donor immune exposure was known only as CMV serostatus.

With 60 Vbeta and 13 Jbeta primers, the PCR was carried out. Produced via immunoSEQ multiplex PCR; TCRdb's table is partial and in-frame only. The sample contains fewer than 150,000 clones, approximately 79% of which appear only once. Trimming cost V 2 bases and J 4 bases, with 10 bases left between them. Germline V CDR1 and CDR2: SEHNR, FQNEAQ (reference sequence). This CDR3 region has 14 residues. This TCR was sampled from a man aged 50-59 years in good health and CMV-seropositive. Sequenced sample: PBMCs. J is TRBJ2-3 and V is TRBV7-9, with D perhaps matching TRBD2 (6 bases). This chain's CDR3 is CASSLFGSSDTQYF. For the CDR3, the DNA is TGTGCCAGCAGCTTATTCGGGAGTTCAGATACGCAGTATTTT.